This TCR beta chain derives from a study of cytomegalovirus exposure and HLA in healthy donors. Study observations and caveats: The study labeled more than 150 TCR beta chains cytomegalovirus-associated. Reported results showed that the classifier diagnosed cytomegalovirus status with high specificity and sensitivity.

TCRdb's table, derived via immunoSEQ multiplex PCR, lists solely in-frame clones and lacks some. This sample has about 65,000 clones, with approximately 90% found just once. As to this clone: Its antigen is undetermined. Relative to the germline gene, one junction end is altered; a read error may explain this.

The CDR3 runs to 12 residues. Germline values: CDR1 PRHDT, CDR2 FYEKMQ (reference sequence). The clonotype originates from a woman aged 18-29 years in good health and CMV-seronegative. This chain links TRBV13 with TRBJ2-7; the match to TRBD1 covers 7 bases. Sequenced input: PBMCs. CDR3 residues: CASSPRQGLLHF. The CDR3 DNA is TGTGCCAGCAGCCCGCGACAGGGTTTACTACACTTC.